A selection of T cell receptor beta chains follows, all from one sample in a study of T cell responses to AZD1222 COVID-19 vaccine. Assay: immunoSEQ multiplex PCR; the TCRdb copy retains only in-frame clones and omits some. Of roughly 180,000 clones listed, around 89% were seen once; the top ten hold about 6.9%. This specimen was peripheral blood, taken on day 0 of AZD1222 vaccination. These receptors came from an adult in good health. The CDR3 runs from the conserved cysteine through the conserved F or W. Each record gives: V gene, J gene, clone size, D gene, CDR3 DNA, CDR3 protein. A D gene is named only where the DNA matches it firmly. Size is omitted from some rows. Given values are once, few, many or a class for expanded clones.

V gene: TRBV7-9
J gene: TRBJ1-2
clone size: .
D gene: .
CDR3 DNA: TGTGCCAGCAGCCCCGAAGGCTACACCTTC
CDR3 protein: CASSPEGYTF

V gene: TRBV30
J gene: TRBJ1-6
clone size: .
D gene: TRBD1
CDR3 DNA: TGTGCCTGGAGTGAGGGGACAGGTGATTCACCCCTCCACTTT
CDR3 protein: CAWSEGTGDSPLHF

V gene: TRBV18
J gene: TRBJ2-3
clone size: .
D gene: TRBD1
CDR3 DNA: TGTGCCAGCTCACAAAGTCCGGGACAGGGGGGAGATACGCAGTATTTT
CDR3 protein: CASSQSPGQGGDTQYF

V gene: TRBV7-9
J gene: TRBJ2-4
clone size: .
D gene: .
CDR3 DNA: TGTGCCAGCAGCTTAGTTTGGGGGACACCAACGGCCAAAAACATTCAGTACTTC
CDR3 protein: CASSLVWGTPTAKNIQYF

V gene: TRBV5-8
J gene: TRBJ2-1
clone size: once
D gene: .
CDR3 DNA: TGTGCCAGCAGCTTGTTTGGGGGCGATGAGCAGTTCTTC
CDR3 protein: CASSLFGGDEQFF

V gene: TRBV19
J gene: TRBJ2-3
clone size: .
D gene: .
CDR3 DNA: TGTGCCAGTAGTTACGGACAGACCACAGATACGCAGTATTTT
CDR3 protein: CASSYGQTTDTQYF

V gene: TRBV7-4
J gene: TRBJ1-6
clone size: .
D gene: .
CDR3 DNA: TGTGCCAGCAGGGATGCTCCGGGACCCCTTAGAAGCTCCTATAATTCACCCCTCCACTTT
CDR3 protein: CASRDAPGPLRSSYNSPLHF

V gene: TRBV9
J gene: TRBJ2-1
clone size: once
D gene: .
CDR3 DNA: TGTGCCAGCAGCGTAGAACAGTCCTTCTACAATGAGCAGTTCTTC
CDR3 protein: CASSVEQSFYNEQFF

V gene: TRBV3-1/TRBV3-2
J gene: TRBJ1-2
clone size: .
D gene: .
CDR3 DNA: TGTACCAGCAGCCAGGACAGTGGAAGAGGCTACACCTTC
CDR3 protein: CTSSQDSGRGYTF

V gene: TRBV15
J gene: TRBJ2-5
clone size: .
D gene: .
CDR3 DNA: TGTGCCACCAGCAGAGCCCAGAGCGGGTTTAGGCAGACCCAGTACTTC
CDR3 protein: CATSRAQSGFRQTQYF

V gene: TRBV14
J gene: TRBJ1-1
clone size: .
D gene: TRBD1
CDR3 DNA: TGTGCCAGCAGCCCCCCAGGGGGCATTGGGTTGACTGAAGCTTTCTTT
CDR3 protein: CASSPPGGIGLTEAFF

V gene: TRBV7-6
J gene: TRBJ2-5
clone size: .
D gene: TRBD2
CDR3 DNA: TGTGCCAGCAGTCCCCCCGCTAGCGGGGGGACCCAAGAGACCCAGTACTTC
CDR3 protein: CASSPPASGGTQETQYF

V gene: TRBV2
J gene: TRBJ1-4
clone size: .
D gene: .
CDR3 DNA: TGTGCCAGCAGTGAACCTGTCAGGGTCGGTGAAAAACTGTTTTTT
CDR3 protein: CASSEPVRVGEKLFF

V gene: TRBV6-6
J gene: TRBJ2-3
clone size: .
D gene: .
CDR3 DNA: TGTGCCAGCAGTTGGGGAGGTGGAACAGATACGCAGTATTTT
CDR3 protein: CASSWGGGTDTQYF

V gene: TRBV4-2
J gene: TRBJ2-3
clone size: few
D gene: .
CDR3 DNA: TGTGCCAGCAGCCCGGCGGAGCGAACAGATACGCAGTATTTT
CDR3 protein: CASSPAERTDTQYF

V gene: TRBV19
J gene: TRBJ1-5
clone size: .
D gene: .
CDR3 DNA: TGTGCCAGTAGTTTATTTGAGGCAATCGACCGCAATCAGCCCCAGCATTTT
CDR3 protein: CASSLFEAIDRNQPQHF

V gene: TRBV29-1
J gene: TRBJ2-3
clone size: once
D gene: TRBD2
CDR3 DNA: TGCAGCGTTTCCCCTCGACTAGCGCCGGATACGCAGTATTTT
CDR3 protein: CSVSPRLAPDTQYF

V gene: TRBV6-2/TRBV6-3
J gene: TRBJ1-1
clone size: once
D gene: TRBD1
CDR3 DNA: TGTGCCAGCAGTACGGACAGGGGTAACACTGAAGCTTTCTTT
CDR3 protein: CASSTDRGNTEAFF

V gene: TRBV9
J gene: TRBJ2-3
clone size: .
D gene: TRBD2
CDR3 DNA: TGTGCCAGCAGCGTAGCTGGGGGGACTAGCGGAAATCCTAGCACAGATACGCAGTATTTT
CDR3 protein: CASSVAGGTSGNPSTDTQYF

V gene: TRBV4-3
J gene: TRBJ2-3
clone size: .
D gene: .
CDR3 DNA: TGCGCCAGCAGCCAAGATGAGGCGGAGAACACAGATACGCAGTATTTT
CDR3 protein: CASSQDEAENTDTQYF

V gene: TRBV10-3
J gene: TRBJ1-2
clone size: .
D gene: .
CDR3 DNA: TGTGCCATCAGTGACGGGACCCCTTTTGTGGGCTACACCTTC
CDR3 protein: CAISDGTPFVGYTF

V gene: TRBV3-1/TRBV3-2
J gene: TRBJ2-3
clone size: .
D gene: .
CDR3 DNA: TGTGCCAGCAGCCAAAGCAATACGCAGTATTTT
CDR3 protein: CASSQSNTQYF

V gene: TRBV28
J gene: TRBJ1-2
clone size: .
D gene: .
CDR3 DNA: TGTGCCAGCAGCCAACCCGCCTCAGGTCCCGGCTATGGCTACACCTTC
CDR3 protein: CASSQPASGPGYGYTF